This T cell receptor beta chain came from a study of cytomegalovirus exposure and HLA in healthy donors. Overall study findings and caveats: In a later analysis, a genetic analysis reported fewer productive-TCR N-insertions in an Asian-associated ancestry cluster than the cohort average. Specific recognition of CMV antigens was confirmed in vitro for a few chains (all CMV-associated). A later examination showed that TCR association rates differed by HLA locus, with DRB1 most and HLA-C fewest.

The primer mix had 60 Vbeta and 13 Jbeta primers. Profiling relied on immunoSEQ multiplex PCR, and the TCRdb table lists in-frame clones only, not all of them. The sample records under 200,000 clones, roughly 73% being singletons. As concerns this clone: Its antigen remains unidentified.

The CDR3 is 15 amino acids. Germline-derived CDR1 and CDR2 are SGHRS and YFSETQ. Trimming at V came to 4 bases and at J to 6 bases, leaving 11 bases not matched to a gene. Sequenced sample: PBMCs. This sequence was found in a woman aged 25 to 39 in good health and CMV-seronegative. The chain is built from TRBV5-1 and TRBJ1-2; 8 nucleotides line up with TRBD1. The CDR3 is CASSQDTGQGDGYTF. CDR3 in DNA: TGCGCCAGCAGCCAGGACACTGGACAGGGTGATGGCTACACCTTC.